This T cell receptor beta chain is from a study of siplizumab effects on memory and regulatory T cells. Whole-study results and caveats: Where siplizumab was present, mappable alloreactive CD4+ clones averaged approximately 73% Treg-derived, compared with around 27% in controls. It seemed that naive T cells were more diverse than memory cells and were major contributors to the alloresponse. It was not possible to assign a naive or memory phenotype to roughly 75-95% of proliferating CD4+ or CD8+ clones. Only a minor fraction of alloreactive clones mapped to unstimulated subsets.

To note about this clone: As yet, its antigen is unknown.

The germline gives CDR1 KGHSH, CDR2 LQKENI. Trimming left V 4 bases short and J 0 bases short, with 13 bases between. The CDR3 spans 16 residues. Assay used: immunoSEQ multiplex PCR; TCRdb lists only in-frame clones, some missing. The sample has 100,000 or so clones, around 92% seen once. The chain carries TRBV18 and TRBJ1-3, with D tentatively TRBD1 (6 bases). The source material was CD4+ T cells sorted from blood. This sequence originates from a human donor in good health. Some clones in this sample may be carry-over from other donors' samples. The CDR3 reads CASSQLRDNSGNTIYF. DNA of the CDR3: TGTGCCAGCTCACAGCTCCGGGACAACTCTGGAAACACCATATATTTT. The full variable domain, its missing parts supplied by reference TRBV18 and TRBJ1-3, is NAGVMQNPRHLVRRRGQEARLRCSPMKGHSHVYWYRQLPEEGLKFMVYLQKENIIDESGMPKERFSAEFPKEGPSILRIQQVVRGDSAAYFCASSQLRDNSGNTIYFGEGSWLTVV.